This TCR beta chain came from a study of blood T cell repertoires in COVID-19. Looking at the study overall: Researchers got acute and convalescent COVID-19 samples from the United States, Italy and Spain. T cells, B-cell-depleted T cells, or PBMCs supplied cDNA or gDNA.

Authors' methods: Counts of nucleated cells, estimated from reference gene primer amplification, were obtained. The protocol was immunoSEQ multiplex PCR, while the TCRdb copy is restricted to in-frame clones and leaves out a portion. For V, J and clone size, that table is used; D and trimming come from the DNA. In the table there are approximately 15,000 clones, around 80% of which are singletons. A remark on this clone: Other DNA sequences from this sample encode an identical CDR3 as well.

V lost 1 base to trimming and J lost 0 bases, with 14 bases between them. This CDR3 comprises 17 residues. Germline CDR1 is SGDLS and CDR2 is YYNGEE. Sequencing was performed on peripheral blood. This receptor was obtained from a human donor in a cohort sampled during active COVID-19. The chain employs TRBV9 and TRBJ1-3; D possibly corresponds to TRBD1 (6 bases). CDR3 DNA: TGTGCCAGCAGCGTATCGACAGGCTACTACTCTGGAAACACCATATATTTT. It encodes CASSVSTGYYSGNTIYF. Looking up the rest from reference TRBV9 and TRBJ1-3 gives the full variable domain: DSGVTQTPKHLITATGQRVTLRCSPRSGDLSVYWYQQSLDQGLQFLIQYYNGEERAKGNILERFSAQQFPDLHSELNLSSLELGDSALYFCASSVSTGYYSGNTIYFGEGSWLTVV.